This note documents a single TCR beta chain sequence. The target antigen is unknown. The data derive from a study of shared clonotypes between healthy human individuals. Overall study results and limits: Generation probabilities were higher for clonotypes shared across all four sorted-subset donors than for unshared ones. Naive subsets generally had larger estimated richness than memory subsets.

Donors were healthy HIV-negative adults without recent acute infections or vaccinations. Profiling relied on immunoSEQ multiplex PCR, and the TCRdb table lists in-frame clones only, not all of them. In the table there are roughly 1,500,000 clones, about 98.5% of which are singletons. This receptor was taken from a man aged 25 to 40 in good health. Input material: naive CD4+ T cells sorted from blood. Stated subset: CD45RA+ positively selected.

The CDR3: CASSSLGAGVVSSYEQYF. DNA for the CDR3: TGTGCCAGCAGCTCCTTGGGAGCGGGAGTAGTTTCGTCCTACGAGCAGTACTTC. The chain has TRBV11-2 and TRBJ2-7; 8 bases line up with TRBD2. Per germline, CDR1 SGHAT and CDR2 FQNNGV. Losses at the gene ends were 4 bases for V and 1 base for J; bases not matched to a gene: 15. The CDR3 contains 18 residues.